This T cell receptor beta chain comes out of a study of cytotoxic CD8 clonotypes in ibrutinib-treated CLL. The table came from immunoSEQ multiplex PCR; TCRdb's copy has only in-frame clones and leaves some out. The sample includes 150,000 or so clones, 70% to 85% of them seen just once. In regard to this clone: What it recognizes is unknown.

The study's findings and limits: Starting clonality was above that of age-matched healthy donors and tracked circulating CD8+ T-cell counts.

The V gene's germline CDR1 is SGHTA and CDR2 FQGNSA. This CDR3 has 15 amino acids. Trimming left V 5 bases short and J 0 bases short, with 14 bases between. The sample here was PBMCs, taken after 24 months of ibrutinib treatment. The TCR was taken from a human donor with chronic lymphocytic leukemia. The genes are TRBV7-2 and TRBJ2-7, with D possibly matching TRBD1 (6 bases). CDR3 region: CASSPRTVSSYEQYF. CDR3 nucleotide sequence: TGTGCCAGCAGCCCAAGGACAGTGAGCTCCTACGAGCAGTACTTC.